Below, 9 T cell receptor beta chains from the same sample are listed, as sequenced in a study of T cell repertoires and HLA-DP antigens. Here immunoSEQ multiplex PCR was the method, and the copy in TCRdb shows in-frame clones only, minus some. The sample lists about 120,000 clones; 85% to 95% were seen once. The antigens these receptors bind are not known. Material: CD4+ T cells from PBMCs. The origin of the receptors is a woman under 30 in good health and CMV-seronegative.

The rearrangement uses TRBV7-9 and TRBJ1-2, with TRBD1 matching over 7 bases. J lost 7 bases, V lost 2 bases, and 4 bases had no gene match. Germline loops: CDR1 SEHNR, CDR2 FQNEAQ (reference sequence). The CDR3 covers 13 residues. The CDR3 is CASSLMAGGGYTF. In DNA, the CDR3 is TGTGCCAGCAGCTTAATGGCAGGGGGTGGCTACACCTTC. The full variable domain, completed using reference TRBV7-9 and TRBJ1-2, is DTGVSQNPRHKITKRGQNVTFRCDPISEHNRLYWYRQTLGQGPEFLTYFQNEAQLEKSRLLSDRFSAERPKGSFSTLEIQRTEQGDSAMYLCASSLMAGGGYTFGSGTRLTVV.

The chain uses TRBV5-5 and TRBJ2-4, with 7 nucleotides matching TRBD1. There are 15 residues in the CDR3. The ends lost 5 bases at V and 6 bases at J; junction bases unmatched: 11. Germline assignment: CDR1 SGHKS and CDR2 YYEKEE (reference sequence). In DNA form, the CDR3 reads TGTGCCAGCAGTCCGACAGGGATCTTTGGAAACATTCAGTACTTC. This gives the protein CASSPTGIFGNIQYF.

The chain employs TRBV29-1 and TRBJ1-1; D unclear. The CDR3 totals 14 residues. The germline gives CDR1 SQVTM, CDR2 ANQGSEA. Trimming cost V 3 bases and J 1 base, with 12 bases left between them. The CDR3, as DNA: TGCAGCGTTGATACTTTATCAGGGAACACTGAAGCTTTCTTT. Translation: CSVDTLSGNTEAFF.

The V gene is TRBV6-6, the J gene TRBJ1-5; perhaps TRBD1 as D (5 bases). Germline V gene data show CDR1 as MNHNY and CDR2 as SVGAGI (reference sequence). This CDR3 has 16 amino acids. The V gene lost 5 bases and the J gene lost 9 bases, with 23 bases spanning the gap. CDR3 sequence reads: CASSQLKPGLQAPQHF. In nucleotides, the CDR3 is TGTGCCAGCAGTCAGCTAAAACCGGGACTTCAGGCGCCCCAGCATTTT.

The gene calls are TRBV19 and TRBJ1-5; 12 nucleotides line up with TRBD1. CDR3 length: 14 amino acids. Germline V CDR1 and CDR2: LNHDA, SQIVND (reference sequence). With 5 bases clipped from V and 7 bases from J, the junction kept 3 bases outside the gene matches. In DNA form, the CDR3 reads TGTGCCAGTAGTGGGACAGGGGGCCCCCAGCCCCAGCATTTT. It is translated as CASSGTGGPQPQHF.

The rearrangement uses TRBV6-1 and TRBJ1-2; D is unclear. Germline V gene lookup returns CDR1 MNHNS and CDR2 SASEGT. The V gene lost 4 bases and the J gene lost 4 bases, with 19 bases spanning the gap. The CDR3 covers 16 residues. The CDR3 spells CASSAFQAPSAYGYTF. The CDR3 nucleotides read TGTGCCAGCAGTGCCTTTCAGGCTCCCTCCGCCTATGGCTACACCTTC.

The chain combines TRBV15 with TRBJ2-2; D unclear. Germline V gene lookup returns CDR1 LNHNV and CDR2 YYDKDF (reference sequence). The CDR3 has 14 amino acids. The ends were cut back, 4 bases at V and 2 bases at J, with 8 bases in the middle. For the CDR3, the DNA is TGTGCCACCAGCAAACAAGTCAACACCGGGGAGCTGTTTTTT. It specifies CATSKQVNTGELFF.

This clone was detected only once. J is TRBJ2-2 and V is TRBV30; 16 bases are a match to TRBD2. The V gene's germline CDR1 is GTSNPN and CDR2 SVGIG (reference sequence). The CDR3 is made up of 18 amino acids. Unmatched junction bases numbered 11, after V lost 5 bases and J lost 5 bases. The CDR3 region is CAWRRPGLAGGPTGELFF. CDR3 nucleotides: TGTGCCTGGCGTCGTCCGGGACTAGCGGGAGGGCCAACCGGGGAGCTGTTTTTT.

The chain carries TRBV7-9 and TRBJ1-2; D is ambiguous. Trimming took 6 bases from V and 8 from J, leaving 13 bases between them. The V gene's germline CDR1 is SEHNR and CDR2 FQNEAQ (reference sequence). This CDR3 contains 12 residues. CDR3 sequence reads: CASSLIGGGYTF. CDR3 DNA: TGTGCCAGCAGTTTGATAGGAGGGGGCTACACCTTC. The full variable domain, its missing parts supplied by reference TRBV7-9 and TRBJ1-2, is DTGVSQNPRHKITKRGQNVTFRCDPISEHNRLYWYRQTLGQGPEFLTYFQNEAQLEKSRLLSDRFSAERPKGSFSTLEIQRTEQGDSAMYLCASSLIGGGYTFGSGTRLTVV.